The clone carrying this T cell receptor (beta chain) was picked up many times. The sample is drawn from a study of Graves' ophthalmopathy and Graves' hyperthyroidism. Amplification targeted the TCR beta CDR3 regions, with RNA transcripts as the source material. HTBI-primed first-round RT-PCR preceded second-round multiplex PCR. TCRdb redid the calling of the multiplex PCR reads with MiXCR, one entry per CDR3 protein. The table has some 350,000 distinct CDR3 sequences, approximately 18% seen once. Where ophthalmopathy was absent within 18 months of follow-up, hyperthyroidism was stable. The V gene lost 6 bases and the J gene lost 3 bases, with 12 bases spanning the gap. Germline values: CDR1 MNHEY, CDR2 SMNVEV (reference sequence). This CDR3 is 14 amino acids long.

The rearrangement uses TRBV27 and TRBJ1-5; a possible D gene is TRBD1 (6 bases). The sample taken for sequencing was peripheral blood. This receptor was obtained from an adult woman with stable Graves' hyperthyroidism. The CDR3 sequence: CASSETGVNQPQHF. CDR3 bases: TGTGCCAGCAGCGAGACAGGCGTCAATCAGCCCCAGCATTTT.